The T cell receptor beta chain described here comes from a study of T cell responses to AZD1222 COVID-19 vaccine. Study-level results: Samples come after the peak T cell response, not at day 14. Donors in the cohort were predominantly white British and more often female, and clonal diversity was possibly underestimated. Spike was spanned by vaccine-associated CD4 TCRs, which were dominant at 160-218 and 743-854.

Using immunoSEQ multiplex PCR, the repertoire was profiled, and TCRdb retains in-frame clones only, with some absent. The repertoire holds more than 95,000 clones, with over 75% as singletons. In the case of this clone: Its antigen is undetermined.

The CDR3 runs 15 residues. Germline CDR1 ENHRY, CDR2 SYGVKD. V shed 0 bases, J shed 2 bases, and the junction held 3 bases outside the gene matches. The TCR sequence derives from an adult in good health. The input for sequencing was peripheral blood, taken on day 0 of AZD1222 vaccination. The rearrangement links TRBV10-3 to TRBJ2-5; 7 nucleotides match TRBD1. The CDR3 loop reads CAISESGTAQETQYF. The DNA of the CDR3 is TGTGCCATCAGTGAGTCGGGGACAGCGCAAGAGACCCAGTACTTC.